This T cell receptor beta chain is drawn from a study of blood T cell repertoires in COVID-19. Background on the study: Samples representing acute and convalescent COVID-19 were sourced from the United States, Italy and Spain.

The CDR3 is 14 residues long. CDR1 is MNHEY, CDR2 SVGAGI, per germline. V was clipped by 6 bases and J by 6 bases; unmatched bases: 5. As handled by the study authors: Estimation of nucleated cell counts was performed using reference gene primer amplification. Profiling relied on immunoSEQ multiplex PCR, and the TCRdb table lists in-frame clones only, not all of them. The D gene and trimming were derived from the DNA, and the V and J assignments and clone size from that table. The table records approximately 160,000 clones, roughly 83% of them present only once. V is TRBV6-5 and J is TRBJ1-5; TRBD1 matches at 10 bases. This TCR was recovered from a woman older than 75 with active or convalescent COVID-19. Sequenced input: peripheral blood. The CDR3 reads CASRGGQGSQPQHF. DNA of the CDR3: TGTGCCAGCAGGGGGGGACAGGGGAGTCAGCCCCAGCATTTT.